This TCR beta chain stems from a study of beta chain features in type 1 diabetes. Study-level findings and limits: Equally in patients and controls, PCR might preferentially amplify shorter templates. All four CD4+ subsets from Type 1 diabetes patients carried moderately but significantly shorter TCRB CDR3s.

About this clone: No antigen is known for it. Compared with germline, one end of the junction differs, possibly owing to a read error.

Blood was collected once per donor into heparin, averaging approximately 110 mL. As every portion of the isolated RNA was reverse transcribed, the sequencing read expressed TCRB transcripts. The repertoire was sequenced with immunoSEQ multiplex PCR; TCRdb's copy has only in-frame clones and lacks some. Of approximately 730,000 clones detected, about an eighth appear once; the ten largest clones hold around 0.022%. The TCR originated in a man between 18 and 29 years old with type 1 diabetes. Sequenced material: naive CD4+ T cells from blood.

The CDR3 sequence: CTAWTAQPPSYEQYF. CDR3 sequence (DNA): TGCACCGCCTGGACAGCCCAGCCCCCCTCCTACGAGCAGTACTTC. J is TRBJ2-7 and V is TRBV25-1; TRBD1 might be the D (6 bases). Germline CDR1 and CDR2: MGHDK and SYGVNS. The CDR3 sequence is 15 residues long.